This TCR beta chain was sequenced during a study of OX40 agonist ivuxolimab in advanced cancers. Across the study: Patients received intravenous ivuxolimab every 2 weeks at 0.01 to 10 mg/kg. Three patients got partial responses; one had hepatocellular carcinoma and two had cutaneous melanoma.

With autoimmune disease history or systemic immunosuppression, patients were excluded. Samples of blood were obtained at baseline, on cycle 4 day 1, and on cycle 7 day 1. Sequencing used immunoSEQ multiplex PCR; TCRdb keeps in-frame clones, though not all of them. This table holds 45,000 to 65,000 clones, 88% found once. The CDR3 has 15 residues. CDR1 and CDR2 from the germline V gene are SGHTA and FQGTGA. V was shortened by 4 bases and J by 4 bases, with 16 bases between the two germline ends. The sequencing used CD4+ or CD8+ T cells sorted from blood, collected in a trial of the OX40 agonist ivuxolimab. The TCR sequence derives from an adult with an advanced solid tumor such as melanoma, head and neck, liver or kidney cancer. The rearrangement joins TRBV7-3 to TRBJ1-1; perhaps TRBD1 as D (6 bases). In DNA form, the CDR3 reads TGTGCCAGCAGCTCACCGTCGGACAGATTCACTGAAGCTTTCTTT. Translation gives CASSSPSDRFTEAFF.